The following is a T cell receptor (beta chain) sequence with its context. Its matching antigen is unknown. Losses at the gene ends were 2 bases for V and 4 bases for J; bases not matched to a gene: 5. The CDR3 runs 15 residues. CDR1 is SGHTA, CDR2 FQGTGA, per germline. The source of the sample is a study of cytomegalovirus exposure and HLA in healthy donors. Assay used: immunoSEQ multiplex PCR; TCRdb lists only in-frame clones, some missing. The sample has approximately 220,000 clones, around four fifths seen once. The study, taken as a whole, reports: Among TCR beta chains, those listed as cytomegalovirus-associated numbered about 160.

Source material: PBMCs. The chain couples TRBV7-3 to TRBJ2-1; 7 nucleotides align to TRBD2. The receptor was derived from a woman aged 25 to 39 in good health and CMV-seropositive. The CDR3, as DNA: TGTGCCAGCAGCTTATTGGCTAGCGGTTACAATGAGCAGTTCTTC. Its translation is CASSLLASGYNEQFF. Together with reference TRBV7-3 and TRBJ2-1, the CDR3 gives the full variable domain: GAGVSQTPSNKVTEKGKYVELRCDPISGHTALYWYRQSLGQGPEFLIYFQGTGAADDSGLPNDRFFAVRPEGSVSTLKIQRTERGDSAVYLCASSLLASGYNEQFFGPGTRLTVL.